This T cell receptor beta chain was observed in a study of shared clonotypes between healthy human individuals. Subsets obtained from CD4+ cells comprised CD45RA+ naive and CD45RA-negative memory cells. In the case of this clone: What it binds is unknown.

The ends were cut back, 2 bases at V and 3 bases at J, with 16 bases in the middle. The CDR3 extends over 16 amino acids. Per the germline V gene, CDR1 is KGHSH and CDR2 is LQKENI. Study results and limitations: Generally, naive subsets came out with larger estimated richness than memory subsets. Approximately 4.6% of naive CD4 clonotypes were common to a few donors. Rarefaction demonstrated incomplete sorted-subset sequencing despite large depth.

Profiled with immunoSEQ multiplex PCR; TCRdb holds only in-frame clones, not every one. The table has just over 2,000,000 clones, 85% to 95% seen once; the top ten hold 0.1% to 0.15%. The TCR comes from a man aged 18 to 30 in good health. The chain has TRBV18 and TRBJ1-2; D is unresolved. Source material: naive CD4+ T cells sorted from blood. Regarding subset: CD45RA+ positively selected. CDR3 coding DNA: TGTGCCAGCTCACCAGACCCTTTGGGTGGGGACTATGGCTACACCTTC. Its translation: CASSPDPLGGDYGYTF.